Listed here are 31 T cell receptor beta chains from one sample, sequenced in a study of cytomegalovirus exposure and HLA in healthy donors. The method was immunoSEQ multiplex PCR; TCRdb's version includes in-frame clones alone and lacks a portion of them. This sample has around 250,000 clones; around 91% occur once, and the top ten carry under 0.4%. Material for sequencing was PBMCs. The receptors shown here come from a woman aged 18-30 years in good health and CMV-seronegative.

This clone has ten or more counts. The genes are TRBV6-1 and TRBJ1-2; TRBD1 matches at 7 bases. Germline CDR1 is MNHNS and CDR2 is SASEGT. This CDR3 spans 14 amino acids. J was trimmed by 5 bases and V by 5 bases; bases with no gene match: 8. This chain's CDR3 is CASSTGAGGYGYTF. Written as DNA, the CDR3 is TGTGCCAGCAGTACAGGGGCGGGCGGATATGGCTACACCTTC.

In this sample, this clone turned up once. The J gene is TRBJ2-3, the V gene TRBV5-4; 10 bases align to TRBD2. The CDR3 length is 16 residues. Germline values: CDR1 SGHNT, CDR2 YYREEE (reference sequence). V lost 4 bases and J lost 4; bases outside the gene matches: 9. The CDR3 sequence: CASSPVGTSAPDTQYF. CDR3 bases: TGTGCCAGCAGCCCGGTAGGGACTAGCGCCCCAGATACGCAGTATTTT.

The chain carries TRBV28 and TRBJ2-7; 11 nucleotides agree with TRBD2. V gave up 4 bases and J gave up 3 bases; unmatched junction bases: 11. There are 17 residues in the CDR3. Germline CDR1 MDHEN, CDR2 SYDVKM. CDR3 amino acids: CASSSTQTSGDCYEQYV. The CDR3 DNA sequence: TGTGCCAGCAGTTCCACCCAGACTAGCGGGGATTGCTACGAGCAGTACGTC.

The chain carries TRBV2 and TRBJ2-1; 9 bases are shared with TRBD1. The CDR3 contains 13 residues. V gave up 7 bases and J gave up 8 bases; unmatched junction bases: 6. The germline CDR1 and CDR2 sequences are SNHLY and FYNNEI. The CDR3 DNA follows: TGTGCCAGCATGGGACAGGGAGTCCATGAGCAGTTCTTC. Its protein is CASMGQGVHEQFF. The full variable domain, in which reference TRBV2 and TRBJ2-1 provide the parts outside the CDR3, is EPEVTQTPSHQVTQMGQEVILRCVPISNHLYFYWYRQILGQKVEFLVSFYNNEISEKSEIFDDQFSVERPDGSNFTLKIRSTKLEDSAMYFCASMGQGVHEQFFGPGTRLTVL.

CDR3 sequence: CASSYGSGRFNTEAFF. As DNA, the CDR3 is TGTGCCAGCAGTTATGGGAGTGGGAGGTTCAACACTGAAGCTTTCTTT. This sequence joins TRBV6-5 and TRBJ1-1; D call uncertain. Germline V lookup: CDR1 MNHEY, CDR2 SVGAGI. Deletions cut 3 bases from V and 2 bases from J, with 16 bases between. The CDR3 has 16 residues.

The V and J genes are TRBV29-1 and TRBJ1-5, with D tentatively TRBD1 (6 bases). CDR1 is SQVTM and CDR2 is ANQGSEA in the germline V gene. The CDR3 extends over 12 amino acids. Trimming removed 4 bases from V and 7 bases from J, with 11 bases in between. The DNA for the CDR3 is TGCAGCGTTGCAGGGGTGGGCCAGCCCCAGCATTTT. This sequence encodes CSVAGVGQPQHF.

This sequence joins TRBV6-6 and TRBJ1-5; 8 bases align to TRBD1. Germline CDR1 reads MNHNY; CDR2 reads SVGAGI (reference sequence). V was pared by 2 bases and J by 2 bases, with 5 bases of the junction left unmatched. The CDR3 spans 16 residues. CDR3: CASSYLQGVGNQPQHF. CDR3 DNA sequence: TGTGCCAGCAGTTACCTACAGGGGGTTGGCAATCAGCCCCAGCATTTT.

V and J are TRBV4-1 and TRBJ2-7, with 10 bases matching TRBD2. The V and J ends lost 0 bases and 1 base, in that order; junction bases with no gene match: 9. The germline gives CDR1 MGHRA, CDR2 YSYEKL. This CDR3 is built from 18 residues. CDR3 sequence: CASSQEPSLAGESYEQYV. The CDR3 bases are TGCGCCAGCAGCCAAGAACCCTCCCTAGCGGGGGAGTCCTACGAGCAGTACGTC.

The J gene is TRBJ2-7, the V gene TRBV19, with 13 bases fitting TRBD2. The germline CDR1 and CDR2 sequences are LNHDA and SQIVND (reference sequence). V dropped 5 bases and J dropped 2; count of bases not matched to a gene: 6. The CDR3 loop spans 16 amino acids. The CDR3 is CASSAWTSGGPYEQYF. CDR3 nucleotides: TGTGCCAGTAGTGCCTGGACTAGCGGGGGACCCTACGAGCAGTACTTC. Filled out from reference TRBV19 and TRBJ2-7, the complete variable domain reads DGGITQSPKYLFRKEGQNVTLSCEQNLNHDAMYWYRQDPGQGLRLIYYSQIVNDFQKGDIAEGYSVSREKKESFPLTVTSAQKNPTAFYLCASSAWTSGGPYEQYFGPGTRLTVT.

The chain combines TRBV28 with TRBJ2-3; a weak D match, TRBD1 (6 bases). The V end was cut by 5 bases, the J end by 2 bases, with 17 bases between. Per the germline V gene, CDR1 is MDHEN and CDR2 is SYDVKM. The CDR3 loop spans 16 amino acids. CDR3 nucleotides: TGTGCCAGCAGTCCCCATTACAGGGCAGACACAGATACGCAGTATTTT. This gives the protein CASSPHYRADTDTQYF.

The rearrangement links TRBV5-6 to TRBJ2-3; 7 positions agree with TRBD2. The CDR3 is 16 residues long. In germline, CDR1 is SGHDT, CDR2 YYEEEE. V shed 2 bases, J shed 2 bases, and the junction held 8 bases outside the gene matches. This chain's CDR3 is CASSFRSGYYTDTQYF. CDR3 DNA: TGTGCCAGCAGCTTCCGTAGCGGGTACTACACAGATACGCAGTATTTT.

The genes are TRBV29-1 and TRBJ2-1, with 9 nucleotides matching TRBD2. The germline V gene encodes CDR1 SQVTM and CDR2 ANQGSEA. Trimming removed 8 bases from V and 4 bases from J; junction bases left unmatched: 3. The length of the CDR3 is 12 residues. The CDR3 protein is CSISGGYNEQFF. CDR3 nucleotide sequence: TGCAGCATTAGCGGGGGTTACAATGAGCAGTTCTTC.

The chain is built from TRBV6-1 and TRBJ1-2; D gene unclear. From germline, CDR1 is MNHNS and CDR2 SASEGT. CDR3 length: 13 residues. Trimming cost V 4 bases and J 4 bases, with 10 bases left between them. The CDR3 nucleotides are TGTGCCAGCAGTGTGCAGACTCTCTATGGCTACACCTTC. Translating gives CASSVQTLYGYTF.

The chain links TRBV6-6 to TRBJ2-7; 7 bases fit TRBD1. Germline V CDR1 and CDR2: MNHNY, SVGAGI (reference sequence). The junction had 4 bases not matched to a gene; V was cut back by 0 bases and J by 2 bases. There are 15 residues in the CDR3. This chain's CDR3 is CASSYSLQGTYEQYF. In nucleotides, the CDR3 is TGTGCCAGCAGTTACTCATTACAGGGGACCTACGAGCAGTACTTC.

The CDR3 region has the DNA TGTGCCAGCAGCTTGTCAGATAATCAGCCCCAGCATTTT. Translated: CASSLSDNQPQHF. The V call is TRBV5-6, the J call TRBJ1-5; D ambiguous. This CDR3 has 13 residues. V was pared by 1 base and J by 4 bases, with 6 bases between. Per the germline V gene, CDR1 is SGHDT and CDR2 is YYEEEE.

The rearrangement uses TRBV15 and TRBJ1-1; possible D gene TRBD1, 5 bases. Trimming shortened V by 8 bases and J by 0 bases, and 13 bases separated the two germline ends. CDR1 LNHNV and CDR2 YYDKDF come from the germline V gene (reference sequence). The CDR3 sequence is 14 residues long. DNA of the CDR3: TGTGCCACCCGGGGGAACCCGGTGAACACTGAAGCTTTCTTT. Residues: CATRGNPVNTEAFF.

This clone came up once. The sample carries other DNA sequences with the same CDR3. The rearrangement joins TRBV9 to TRBJ2-2, with a tentative D call TRBD1 (6 bases). The CDR3 totals 16 residues. Germline V gene lookup returns CDR1 SGDLS and CDR2 YYNGEE. Between the trimmed V and J ends, which lost 0 bases and 0 bases, there was a span of 9 bases. The CDR3 sequence is CASSVGAGANTGELFF. CDR3 DNA: TGTGCCAGCAGCGTAGGGGCAGGGGCGAACACCGGGGAGCTGTTTTTT. The variable domain in full, with the rest retrieved from reference TRBV9 and TRBJ2-2, is DSGVTQTPKHLITATGQRVTLRCSPRSGDLSVYWYQQSLDQGLQFLIQYYNGEERAKGNILERFSAQQFPDLHSELNLSSLELGDSALYFCASSVGAGANTGELFFGEGSRLTVL.

This chain uses TRBV4-3 with TRBJ2-3, with D tentatively TRBD2 (6 bases). V lost 7 bases to trimming and J lost 1 base, with 18 bases between them. The CDR3 runs to 16 residues. Germline V gene sequence: CDR1 LGHNA, CDR2 YSLEER. The CDR3 spells CASTMELASGTDTQYF. CDR3 bases: TGCGCCAGCACCATGGAACTAGCTTCAGGCACAGATACGCAGTATTTT.

In this sample, this clone turned up a few times. This chain links TRBV30 with TRBJ1-1; D may be TRBD1 (6 bases). Trimming pared 4 bases from V and 7 bases from J, leaving 16 bases between. The CDR3 covers 13 residues. Germline-derived CDR1 and CDR2 are GTSNPN and SVGIG (reference sequence). For the CDR3, the DNA is TGTGCCTGGATAGGTAGGGGGGGCATTGAAGCTTTCTTT. It is translated as CAWIGRGGIEAFF.

This chain's CDR3 is CASSLDSGSGNTIYF. CDR3 in DNA: TGTGCCAGCAGCTTGGATTCGGGATCAGGAAACACCATATATTTT. This rearrangement joins TRBV5-4 to TRBJ1-3, with D unclear. The CDR3 is 15 residues long. CDR1 SGHNT and CDR2 YYREEE come from the germline V gene (reference sequence). V was pared by 0 bases and J by 4 bases, with 11 bases between.

V and J are TRBV27 and TRBJ2-5; TRBD2 agrees at 10 bases. This CDR3 is 15 amino acids long. CDR1 MNHEY and CDR2 SMNVEV come from the germline V gene (reference sequence). Germline trimming cut 3 bases from V and 5 bases from J; bases unmatched to any gene: 6. This CDR3 is CASSFSGGARETQYF. CDR3 bases: TGTGCCAGCAGTTTCAGCGGGGGGGCCCGGGAGACCCAGTACTTC.

The gene calls are TRBV7-3 and TRBJ2-5, with TRBD2 identical over 8 bases. This CDR3 contains 13 residues. Germline values: CDR1 SGHTA, CDR2 FQGTGA. V shed 6 bases and J 3 bases; nucleotides not matched to a gene: 3. The CDR3 region has the DNA TGTGCCAGCAGTGATAGCGGGGAAGAGACCCAGTACTTC. Translating it yields CASSDSGEETQYF.

This clone was seen only once. The J gene is TRBJ1-5, the V gene TRBV7-6, with 8 nucleotides matching TRBD1. The CDR3 totals 14 residues. CDR1 and CDR2 from the germline V gene are SGHVS and FNYEAQ. V shed 0 bases, J shed 6 bases, and the junction held 1 base outside the gene matches. The CDR3 bases are TGTGCCAGCAGCTTAGCTCAGGGGGCTCAGCCCCAGCATTTT. Translating it yields CASSLAQGAQPQHF. The complete variable domain, with remaining parts taken from reference TRBV7-6 and TRBJ1-5, reads GAGVSQSPRYKVTKRGQDVALRCDPISGHVSLYWYRQALGQGPEFLTYFNYEAQQDKSGLPNDRFSAERPEGSISTLTIQRTEQRDSAMYRCASSLAQGAQPQHFGDGTRLSIL.

The V gene is TRBV2, the J gene TRBJ2-3, with a weak D call TRBD1 (5 bases). This CDR3 is 15 amino acids long. CDR1 and CDR2 from the germline V gene are SNHLY and FYNNEI. The V and J ends lost 9 bases and 2 bases respectively, with 18 bases between them. The CDR3 loop is CASRGFGHNTDTQYF. The CDR3 DNA is TGTGCCAGTAGAGGATTCGGACACAACACAGATACGCAGTATTTT.

The chain uses TRBV11-2 and TRBJ2-3; 12 bases line up with TRBD2. This CDR3 has 18 amino acids. The V and J ends lost 1 base and 5 bases, in that order; junction bases with no gene match: 10. The V gene's germline CDR1 is SGHAT and CDR2 FQNNGV. CDR3 region: CASSLGRASGGAKDTQYF. CDR3 coding DNA: TGTGCCAGCAGCTTAGGAAGGGCTAGCGGGGGGGCCAAAGATACGCAGTATTTT.

V and J are TRBV28 and TRBJ2-7; D might be TRBD1 (5 bases). The V end was cut by 3 bases, the J end by 2 bases, with 8 bases between. CDR1 MDHEN and CDR2 SYDVKM come from the germline V gene. The CDR3 is 13 residues long. Here the CDR3 reads CASSLPGTYEQYF. The CDR3 DNA follows: TGTGCCAGCAGTTTGCCAGGGACCTACGAGCAGTACTTC.

V usage is TRBV5-4 and J usage is TRBJ1-2; 8 bases are shared with TRBD1. The germline CDR1 and CDR2 sequences are SGHNT and YYREEE (reference sequence). CDR3 length equals 16 residues. Trimming cost V 5 bases and J 3 bases; bases outside gene matches: 12. The CDR3 DNA reads as TGTGCCAGCAGGGGCTCCCCCAGGGGGCTTGACTATGGCTACACCTTC. Residues: CASRGSPRGLDYGYTF.

V usage is TRBV29-1 and J usage is TRBJ1-5; 7 nucleotides agree with TRBD1. V gave up 6 bases and J gave up 3 bases; unmatched junction bases: 5. The germline CDR1 and CDR2 sequences are SQVTM and ANQGSEA. CDR3 length: 13 residues. This CDR3 reads CSVGQALNQPQHF. In nucleotides, the CDR3 is TGCAGCGTAGGACAGGCTCTCAATCAGCCCCAGCATTTT.

The chain has TRBV28 and TRBJ1-1; 9 nucleotides match TRBD1. The CDR3 length is 15 residues. Germline V gene lookup returns CDR1 MDHEN and CDR2 SYDVKM. Trimming removed 2 bases from V and 6 bases from J; junction bases left unmatched: 7. The CDR3 nucleotides are TGTGCCAGCAGTTTAGCCGGGACAGGGTCACCTGAAGCTTTCTTT. Its protein product is CASSLAGTGSPEAFF.

This clone occurred a few times. The chain links TRBV5-4 to TRBJ1-6; a weak D match, TRBD1 (6 bases). Germline assignment: CDR1 SGHNT and CDR2 YYREEE (reference sequence). V lost 0 bases, J lost 8 bases, and 12 bases lay in between. There are 15 residues in the CDR3. The CDR3 loop is CASSLAQPGDSPLHF. The CDR3 DNA reads TGTGCCAGCAGCTTGGCGCAGCCAGGGGATTCACCCCTCCACTTT.

V and J are TRBV6-5 and TRBJ1-5; a weak D match, TRBD1 (6 bases). V was pared by 4 bases and J by 1 base, with 14 bases between. Germline V CDR1 and CDR2: MNHEY, SVGAGI. This CDR3 comprises 16 residues. The DNA of the CDR3 is TGTGCCAGCAGTTTGAATCCACAGGGAAGCAATCAGCCCCAGCATTTT. Amino acid sequence: CASSLNPQGSNQPQHF.